This T cell receptor beta chain is drawn from a study of T cell responses to AZD1222 COVID-19 vaccine. Study-wide results and caveats: Most donors were white British, females outnumbered males, and clonal diversity was possibly underestimated. Spike-specific TCRs gained breadth and depth after people received two AZD1222 doses. Distributed over spike, vaccine-associated CD4 TCRs predominated at 160-218 and 743-854. Nearly half of spike-specific TCRs reportedly go after variant regions that carry no mutations.

A word on this clone: Antigen: not known.

Sequenced by immunoSEQ multiplex PCR; TCRdb stores in-frame clones only, minus some. The sample records some 100,000 clones, more than 75% being singletons. Germline V CDR1 and CDR2: ENHRY, SYGVKD. Unmatched junction bases numbered 5, after V lost 9 bases and J lost 2 bases. The CDR3 is 13 residues long. The chain recombines TRBV10-3 with TRBJ2-7; 9 bases are a match to TRBD1. The specimen was peripheral blood, collected on day 0 of AZD1222 vaccination. The receptor comes from an adult in good health. CDR3 nucleotides: TGTGCCATGGGGACAGGGCCCACCTACGAGCAGTACTTC. Translated: CAMGTGPTYEQYF.